This record looks at one TCR beta chain sequence and its context. One end of the junction fails to match germline, which may point to a read error. These data come from a study of T-cell memory formation after mild COVID-19. In TCRdb, the 5' RACE reads were re-called with MiXCR into one record per CDR3 protein. The table lists a few hundred thousand distinct CDR3 sequences, under 15% of them singletons. What was sequenced was PBMCs or a T cell subset sorted from them (not recorded which). The origin of this receptor is a man aged 18 to 30 who had mild COVID-19 (a few samples of this study predate the infection). Cell type and time point are not known.

CDR3 protein: CASRLGQGSSPLHF. For the CDR3, the DNA is TGTGCCAGCAGATTAGGACAGGGCAGTTCACCCCTCCACTTT. The chain employs TRBV12-3 or TRBV12-4 and TRBJ1-6; the match to TRBD1 covers 8 bases. The CDR3 length is 14 residues.